The clone carrying this TCR beta chain was detected a few times. Its antigen remains unidentified. The entry originates in a study of T cell repertoires in cytomegalovirus infection. Study-level background: It can be stated that public TCR beta signatures indicated CMV infection as well as a matching HLA type.

In TCRdb, the reads were re-called with MiXCR into one record per CDR3 protein. The sample lists about 110,000 distinct CDR3 sequences, 10% occurring once. CDR3 size: 13 residues. CDR1 and CDR2 from the germline V gene are SEHNR and FQNEAQ (reference sequence). V dropped 5 bases and J dropped 4 bases, with 11 bases sitting between them. Overall study findings and caveats: Identification of carriers of CMV plus the relevant HLA was achieved through cumulative public TCR beta family frequency.

The sequenced sample consisted of PBMCs, sequenced either directly or after in vitro stimulation (not recorded which). This TCR was recovered from a human donor in good health (CMV status not recorded). Some clones in this sample may be carry-over from other donors' samples. V usage is TRBV7-9 and J usage is TRBJ1-1; no reliable D call. CDR3 in DNA: TGTGCCAGCAGCCTACTCGACGGCACTGAAGCTTTCTTT. The encoded protein is CASSLLDGTEAFF. Combining the CDR3 with reference TRBV7-9 and TRBJ1-1 gives the whole variable domain DTGVSQNPRHKITKRGQNVTFRCDPISEHNRLYWYRQTLGQGPEFLTYFQNEAQLEKSRLLSDRFSAERPKGSFSTLEIQRTEQGDSAMYLCASSLLDGTEAFFGQGTRLTVV.